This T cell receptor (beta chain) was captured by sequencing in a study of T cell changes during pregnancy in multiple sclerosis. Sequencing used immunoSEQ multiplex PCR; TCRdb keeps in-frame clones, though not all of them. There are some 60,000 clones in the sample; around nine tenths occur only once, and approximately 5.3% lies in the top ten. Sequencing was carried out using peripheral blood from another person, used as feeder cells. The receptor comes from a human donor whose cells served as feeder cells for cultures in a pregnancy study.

CDR3 protein: CASSQDRMLGTPLHF. The CDR3 region has the DNA TGCGCCAGCAGCCAAGACAGAATGTTAGGGACACCCCTCCACTTT. The V and J genes are TRBV4-3 and TRBJ1-6; D gene uncertain. Trimming stripped 0 bases from V and 11 bases from J, with 14 bases between. Germline V lookup: CDR1 LGHNA, CDR2 YSLEER. The CDR3 loop spans 15 amino acids.